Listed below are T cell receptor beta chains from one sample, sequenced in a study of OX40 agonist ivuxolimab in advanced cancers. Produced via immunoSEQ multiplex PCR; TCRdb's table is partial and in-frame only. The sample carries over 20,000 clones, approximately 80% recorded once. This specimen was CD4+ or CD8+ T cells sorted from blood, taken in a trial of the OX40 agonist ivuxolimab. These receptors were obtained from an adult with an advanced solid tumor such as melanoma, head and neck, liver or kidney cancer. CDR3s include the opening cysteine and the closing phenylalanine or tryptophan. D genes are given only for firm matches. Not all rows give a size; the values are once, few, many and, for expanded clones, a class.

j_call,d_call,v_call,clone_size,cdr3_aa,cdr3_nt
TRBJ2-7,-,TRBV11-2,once,CASSLAPSSSYEQYF,TGTGCCAGCAGCTTAGCTCCGTCCAGCTCCTACGAGCAGTACTTC
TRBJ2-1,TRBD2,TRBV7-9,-,CASSPRVGERETSYNEQFF,TGTGCCAGCAGCCCAAGAGTAGGCGAGCGGGAGACTTCCTACAATGAGCAGTTCTTC
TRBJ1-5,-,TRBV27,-,CASRSGGGQPQHF,TGTGCCAGCCGATCGGGGGGGGGTCAGCCCCAGCATTTT
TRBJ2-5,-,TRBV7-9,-,CASSSPTLGETQYF,TGTGCCAGCAGCTCCCCGACTCTGGGGGAGACCCAGTACTTC
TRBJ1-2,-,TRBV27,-,CASSPKGVGYTF,TGTGCCAGCAGCCCTAAAGGGGTCGGCTACACCTTC
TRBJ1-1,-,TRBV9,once,CASSGALSNTEAFF,TGTGCCAGCAGCGGAGCCTTGTCGAACACTGAAGCTTTCTTT
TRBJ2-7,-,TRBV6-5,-,CASSSTGNEQYF,TGTGCCAGCAGTTCCACAGGGAACGAGCAGTACTTC
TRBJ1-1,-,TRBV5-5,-,CASISAPPGNMNTEAFF,TGTGCCAGCATCTCGGCTCCTCCTGGGAACATGAACACTGAAGCTTTCTTT
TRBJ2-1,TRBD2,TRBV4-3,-,CASSLTSGAKGEQFF,TGCGCCAGCAGCCTAACTAGCGGAGCTAAGGGTGAGCAGTTCTTC
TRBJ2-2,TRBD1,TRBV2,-,CASSRTGSNTGELFF,TGTGCCAGCAGCCGGACAGGGTCGAACACCGGGGAGCTGTTTTTT
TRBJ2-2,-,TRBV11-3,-,CASSLRGGPDLTGELFF,TGTGCCAGCAGCTTACGGGGTGGCCCGGACCTAACCGGGGAGCTGTTTTTT
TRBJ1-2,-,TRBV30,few,CAWSVRVYGYTF,TGTGCCTGGAGTGTACGGGTCTATGGCTACACCTTC
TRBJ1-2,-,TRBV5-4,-,CASSSSTPWGYTF,TGTGCCAGCAGCTCTTCGACTCCGTGGGGCTACACCTTC
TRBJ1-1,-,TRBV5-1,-,CASSGSGAGDTEAFF,TGCGCCAGCAGCGGTTCGGGGGCTGGGGACACTGAAGCTTTCTTT
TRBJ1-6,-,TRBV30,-,CAWSHGAGTNSPLHF,TGTGCCTGGAGTCATGGGGCAGGAACTAATTCACCCCTCCACTTT
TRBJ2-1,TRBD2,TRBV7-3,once,CASSLAGGYNEQFF,TGTGCCAGCAGCTTAGCGGGGGGGTACAATGAGCAGTTCTTC
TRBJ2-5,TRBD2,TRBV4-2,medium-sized,CASSQGGGDQETQYF,TGTGCCAGCAGCCAGGGCGGGGGGGACCAAGAGACCCAGTACTTC
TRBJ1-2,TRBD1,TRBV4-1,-,CASSARQGSDGYTF,TGCGCCAGCAGCGCACGACAGGGTAGCGATGGCTACACCTTC
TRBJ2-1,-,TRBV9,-,CASSVGGKHEQFF,TGTGCCAGCAGCGTAGGGGGTAAGCATGAGCAGTTCTTC
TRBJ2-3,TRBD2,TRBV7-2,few,CASSSSSGSNTQYF,TGTGCCAGCAGCTCGAGTAGCGGGAGCAATACGCAGTATTTT
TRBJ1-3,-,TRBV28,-,CACGASSGNTIYF,TGTGCCTGCGGTGCGAGCTCTGGAAACACCATATATTTT
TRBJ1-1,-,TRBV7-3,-,CASSPGTGRTEAFF,TGTGCCAGCAGCCCCGGGACTGGGAGGACTGAAGCTTTCTTT
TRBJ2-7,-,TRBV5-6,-,CASSFRTAYEQYF,TGTGCCAGCAGCTTCCGGACAGCCTACGAGCAGTACTTC
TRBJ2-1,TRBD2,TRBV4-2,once,CASSQPSGSEDNEQFF,TGTGCCAGCAGCCAACCAAGCGGGAGTGAGGACAATGAGCAGTTCTTC
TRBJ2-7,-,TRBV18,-,CASSPGLNSYEQYF,TGTGCCAGCTCTCCGGGACTCAACTCCTACGAGCAGTACTTC
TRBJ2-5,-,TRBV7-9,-,CASSFYRKETQYF,TGTGCCAGCAGCTTTTACAGGAAAGAGACCCAGTACTTC
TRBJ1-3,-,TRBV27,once,CASSSGRFSGNTIYF,TGTGCCAGCAGTTCGGGACGGTTCTCTGGAAACACCATATATTTT
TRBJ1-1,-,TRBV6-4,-,CASSETENMNTEAFF,TGTGCCAGCAGTGAGACAGAAAACATGAACACTGAAGCTTTCTTT
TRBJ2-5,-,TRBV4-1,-,CASSQGWRSETQYF,TGCGCCAGCAGCCAGGGCTGGAGGTCAGAGACCCAGTACTTC
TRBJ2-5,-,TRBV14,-,CASSQGSAEPKETQYF,TGTGCCAGCAGCCAAGGTTCCGCTGAGCCAAAAGAGACCCAGTACTTC
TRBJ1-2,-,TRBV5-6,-,CASSLGDSNYGYTF,TGTGCCAGCAGCTTGGGCGACAGTAACTATGGCTACACCTTC
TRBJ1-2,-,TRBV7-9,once,CASSYDYYGYTF,TGTGCCAGCAGCTACGATTACTATGGCTACACCTTC
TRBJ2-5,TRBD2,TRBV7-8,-,CASLGRGGPETQYF,TGTGCCAGCCTAGGGCGGGGGGGCCCTGAGACCCAGTACTTC
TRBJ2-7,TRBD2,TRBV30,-,CAWSVGLGYEQYF,TGTGCCTGGAGTGTGGGACTAGGCTACGAGCAGTACTTC
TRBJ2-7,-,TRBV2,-,CASRSFDLGYEQYF,TGTGCCAGCAGGTCTTTCGATCTAGGGTACGAGCAGTACTTC
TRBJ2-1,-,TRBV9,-,CASSVVLYNEQFF,TGTGCCAGCAGCGTAGTCCTTTACAATGAGCAGTTCTTC
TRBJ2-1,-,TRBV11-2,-,CASSPSDEQFF,TGTGCCAGCAGCCCGTCGGATGAGCAGTTCTTC
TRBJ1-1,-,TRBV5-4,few,CASSQPENSLNTEAFF,TGTGCCAGCAGCCAACCCGAGAACAGTTTGAACACTGAAGCTTTCTTT
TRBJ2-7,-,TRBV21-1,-,CASSKKGQLPYEQYF,TGTGCCAGCAGCAAAAAGGGGCAGCTACCCTACGAGCAGTACTTC
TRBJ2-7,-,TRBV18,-,CASSGDNSYEQYF,TGTGCCAGCTCAGGGGACAACTCCTACGAGCAGTACTTC
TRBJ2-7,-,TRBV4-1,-,CASSPTGYEQYF,TGCGCCAGCAGCCCTACAGGCTACGAGCAGTACTTC
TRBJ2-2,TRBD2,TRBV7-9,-,CASSSYWTSGRAATGELFF,TGTGCCAGCAGCTCCTACTGGACTAGCGGGAGGGCGGCCACCGGGGAGCTGTTTTTT
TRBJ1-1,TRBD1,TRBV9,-,CASSVEPGGSLTEAFF,TGTGCCAGCAGCGTAGAACCAGGGGGTTCCTTAACTGAAGCTTTCTTT
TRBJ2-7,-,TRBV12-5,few,CASGLVAQRTFYEQYF,TGTGCTAGTGGTTTGGTAGCCCAGCGGACTTTCTACGAGCAGTACTTC
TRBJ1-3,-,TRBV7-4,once,CASSPGLGGNTIYF,TGTGCCAGCAGTCCGGGGCTTGGTGGAAACACCATATATTTT
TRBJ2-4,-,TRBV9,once,CASSAGLGKNIQYF,TGTGCCAGCAGCGCGGGACTCGGCAAAAACATTCAGTACTTC
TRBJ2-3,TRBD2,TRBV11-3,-,CASSSGTNTDTQYF,TGTGCCAGCAGCTCCGGGACTAACACAGATACGCAGTATTTT
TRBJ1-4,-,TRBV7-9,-,CASSVSESTNEKLFF,TGTGCCAGCAGCGTTTCAGAGTCGACTAATGAAAAACTGTTTTTT
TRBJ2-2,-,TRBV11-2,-,CASSPPGGITGELFF,TGTGCCAGCTCCCCCCCGGGGGGCATCACCGGGGAGCTGTTTTTT
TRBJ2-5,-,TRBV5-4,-,CASSLGVAETQYF,TGTGCCAGCAGCTTAGGAGTCGCCGAGACCCAGTACTTC
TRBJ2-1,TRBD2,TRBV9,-,CASSKGLAGELYNEQFF,TGTGCCAGCAGCAAGGGACTAGCGGGAGAGTTGTACAATGAGCAGTTCTTC
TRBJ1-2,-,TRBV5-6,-,CASSLWQAIYGYTF,TGTGCCAGCAGCTTGTGGCAGGCCATCTATGGCTACACCTTC
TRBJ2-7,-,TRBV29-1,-,CSVEGGTGNEQYF,TGCAGCGTTGAAGGAGGGACGGGGAACGAGCAGTACTTC
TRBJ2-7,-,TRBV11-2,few,CASSLGEGVYF,TGTGCCAGCAGCTTAGGAGAAGGGGTCTACTTC
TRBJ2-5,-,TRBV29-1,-,CSVDGRQETQYF,TGCAGCGTTGATGGGAGACAAGAGACCCAGTACTTC
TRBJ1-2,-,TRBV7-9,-,CASSPTGHYGYTF,TGTGCCAGCAGCCCAACAGGGCACTATGGCTACACCTTC
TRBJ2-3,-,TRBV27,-,CASSLGLKGPPDTQYF,TGTGCCAGCAGTTTAGGGCTAAAGGGGCCACCAGATACGCAGTATTTT
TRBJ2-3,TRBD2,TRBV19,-,CASSITSGGPGDTQYF,TGTGCCAGTAGTATAACTAGCGGGGGGCCAGGGGATACGCAGTATTTT
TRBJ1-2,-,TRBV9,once,CASSSSGGYGYTF,TGTGCCAGCAGCTCCTCCGGGGGGTATGGCTACACCTTC